The T cell receptor beta chain described here comes from a study of T cell repertoires in cytomegalovirus infection. Study summary: Matching HLA type and CMV infection were both indicated by public TCR beta signatures. Study findings and constraints: HLA-C-restricted CMV-specific TCR beta clonotypes prevailed in the ex vivo response.

The germline gives CDR1 LGHNA, CDR2 YSLEER. V lost 0 bases and J 7 bases, leaving 13 bases between the germline ends. This CDR3 is built from 15 residues. TCRdb reprocessed the reads via MiXCR and lists one record per CDR3 protein. The sample contains under 200,000 distinct CDR3 sequences, roughly a fifth of which appear only once. The sample holds a few counts of this clonotype. Its antigen is not known. The origin of this receptor is a human donor in good health (CMV status not recorded). Some clones in this sample may be carry-over from other donors' samples. Source: CD8+ T cells from cultured PBMCs, taken from culture after CMV antigen stimulation. The chain recombines TRBV4-3 with TRBJ1-5, with a tentative D call TRBD1 (5 bases). CDR3 region: CASSQDYQGSQPQHF. The CDR3 coding sequence is TGCGCCAGCAGCCAAGATTATCAGGGATCCCAGCCCCAGCATTTT.